The 10 T cell receptor beta chains reported below all come from one sample, sequenced in a study of blood T cell repertoires in COVID-19. Generated by immunoSEQ multiplex PCR, the TCRdb table keeps only in-frame clones and is missing some. The sample contains about 400,000 clones, 86% of which appear only once. The sequencing sample was made of peripheral blood. These receptors all come from a woman in her sixties with COVID-19, enrolled during active disease.

This chain connects TRBV6-6 to TRBJ1-2, with TRBD1 as a possible D gene (5 bases). Trimming removed 6 bases at V and 2 bases at J, with 13 bases between. The CDR3 sequence is 14 residues long. Germline V gene data show CDR1 as MNHNY and CDR2 as SVGAGI (reference sequence). The CDR3 DNA sequence: TGTGCCAGCAGGAGAAAGACAGAGAACTATGGCTACACCTTC. Amino acids: CASRRKTENYGYTF.

This clone has a single count. The rearrangement links TRBV5-1 to TRBJ2-5; TRBD2 matches 10 bases. From germline, CDR1 is SGHRS and CDR2 YFSETQ. V was pared by 0 bases and J by 4 bases, with 9 bases of the junction left unmatched. The CDR3 length is 17 residues. The DNA for the CDR3 is TGCGCCAGCAGCTTGGAACCTCTAGCGGGGGAGGGAGAGACCCAGTACTTC. Translating it yields CASSLEPLAGEGETQYF.

The chain recombines TRBV4-3 with TRBJ2-1; D is uncertain. Between the trimmed V and J ends, which lost 1 base and 0 bases, there was a span of 7 bases. This CDR3 comprises 15 residues. Germline-derived CDR1 and CDR2 are LGHNA and YSLEER. This CDR3 reads CASSQGLDSYNEQFF. The CDR3 DNA is TGCGCCAGCAGCCAAGGGCTAGACTCCTACAATGAGCAGTTCTTC.

The chain combines TRBV11-2 with TRBJ2-5; the match to TRBD1 covers 7 bases. This CDR3 is built from 16 residues. Looked up from germline, CDR1 is SGHAT and CDR2 is FQNNGV. V was clipped by 4 bases and J by 5 bases; unmatched bases: 13. Here the CDR3 reads CASSSQGTQPGETQYF. The CDR3 DNA reads TGTGCCAGCAGCTCACAGGGGACCCAACCAGGGGAGACCCAGTACTTC.

J is TRBJ2-7 and V is TRBV11-3, with no clear D. The V gene's germline CDR1 is SGHNT and CDR2 YENEEA. Trimming took 6 bases from V and 5 from J, leaving 14 bases between them. The CDR3 runs to 13 residues. The CDR3 bases are TGTGCCAGCAGGGCGGATGGGTCCCACGAGCAGTACTTC. Encoded protein: CASRADGSHEQYF. The full variable domain, rest sourced from reference TRBV11-3 and TRBJ2-7, is EAGVVQSPRYKIIEKKQPVAFWCNPISGHNTLYWYLQNLGQGPELLIRYENEEAVDDSQLPKDRFSAERLKGVDSTLKIQPAELGDSAVYLCASRADGSHEQYFGPGTRLTVT.

The rearrangement joins TRBV18 to TRBJ2-5; tentatively, D is TRBD2 (6 bases). The V gene lost 2 bases and the J gene lost 4 bases, with 11 bases spanning the gap. Germline loops: CDR1 KGHSH, CDR2 LQKENI. This CDR3 spans 14 amino acids. The CDR3 sequence: CASSPTSLGETQYF. The DNA for the CDR3 is TGTGCCAGCTCACCAACTAGCCTGGGAGAGACCCAGTACTTC.

The chain recombines TRBV19 with TRBJ2-7, with TRBD2 matching 7 bases. The germline gives CDR1 LNHDA, CDR2 SQIVND (reference sequence). V dropped 8 bases and J dropped 0; count of bases not matched to a gene: 4. The CDR3 runs 13 residues. The CDR3 DNA sequence: TGTGCCAGTTCAGCGGGGAGCTCCTACGAGCAGTACTTC. Translating it yields CASSAGSSYEQYF. The entire variable domain, with the rest obtained from reference TRBV19 and TRBJ2-7, is as follows: DGGITQSPKYLFRKEGQNVTLSCEQNLNHDAMYWYRQDPGQGLRLIYYSQIVNDFQKGDIAEGYSVSREKKESFPLTVTSAQKNPTAFYLCASSAGSSYEQYFGPGTRLTVT.

This chain connects TRBV7-8 to TRBJ2-2; 13 bases are a match to TRBD2. V gave up 5 bases and J gave up 4 bases; unmatched junction bases: 4. Germline-derived CDR1 and CDR2 are SGHVS and FQNEAQ. This CDR3 spans 16 amino acids. In DNA, the CDR3 is TGTGCCAGCAGCCGGACTAGCGGGGGAGGCACCGGGGAGCTGTTTTTT. Translation: CASSRTSGGGTGELFF.

The chain employs TRBV3-1 (or the pseudogene TRBV3-2) and TRBJ2-5, with 10 bases matching TRBD2. This CDR3 is 17 amino acids long. Losses at the gene ends were 3 bases for V and 4 bases for J; bases not matched to a gene: 11. Germline CDR1 is LGHDT and CDR2 is YNNKEL (reference sequence). The CDR3 protein is CASSHGSLAGASETQYF. CDR3 in DNA: TGTGCCAGCAGCCATGGGTCTCTAGCGGGGGCGTCAGAGACCCAGTACTTC.

The chain combines TRBV7-9 with TRBJ2-3; D is perhaps TRBD1 (5 bases). This CDR3 region has 16 residues. CDR1 and CDR2 (germline): SEHNR, FQNEAQ (reference sequence). The ends were cut back, 2 bases at V and 4 bases at J, with 16 bases in the middle. The CDR3 sequence is CASSLTTGRLSDTQYF. The CDR3 nucleotides are TGTGCCAGCAGCTTAACCACAGGTCGACTGTCAGATACGCAGTATTTT.